This note documents a single T cell receptor beta chain sequence. This CDR3 is built from 15 residues. CDR1 is SGHRS and CDR2 is YFSETQ in the germline V gene. V lost 5 bases to trimming and J lost 5 bases, with 17 bases between them. The source of the sample is a study of blood T cell repertoires in COVID-19. Study overall: The United States, Italy and Spain were the sources of the acute and convalescent COVID-19 samples. The cDNA or gDNA used as material had been derived from T cells, B-cell-depleted T cells, or PBMCs.

Repertoires were generated with immunoSEQ multiplex PCR, while TCRdb's copy carries only in-frame clones and drops some. The top ten clones hold less than 5% of a sample with roughly 120,000 clones, 90% of them seen once. One Seattle source followed patients from active infection through their disease course. The chain carries TRBV5-1 and TRBJ2-1; perhaps TRBD1 as D (6 bases). This sequence was found in a man aged 55 to 70 with COVID-19, enrolled during active disease. Sequencing was performed on peripheral blood. In DNA form, the CDR3 reads TGCGCCAGCAGTCAGACAGGAGCTAGTAACAATGAGCAGTTCTTC. It codes for CASSQTGASNNEQFF. Complete variable domain (other parts from reference TRBV5-1 and TRBJ2-1): KAGVTQTPRYLIKTRGQQVTLSCSPISGHRSVSWYQQTPGQGLQFLFEYFSETQRNKGNFPGRFSGRQFSNSRSEMNVSTLELGDSALYLCASSQTGASNNEQFFGPGTRLTVL.